This record covers a single TCR beta chain. No antigen is known for it. Qualities for individual bases were not recorded, and no much larger clone is one base off. The sample comes from a study of blood T cells in healthy people across ages (dated by TCRdb to between 2014 and 2016). Background for the entire study: In model experiments, template switching captured roughly one uniquely barcoded TCR beta cDNA molecule for every two T cells. To track age-related changes in TCR beta repertoire diversity, the study relied on deep sequencing normalized with unique cDNA molecular identifiers. The donors were divided into four age groups: young (average around 17 years), middle-aged (under 40), aged (62) and long-lived (more than 75). To avoid experimental bias, donors of different ages were distributed randomly across sequencing lanes. For two donors (one aged 18 to 29 and one aged 80 or older), the study analyzed two additional independent replicas of 1 million unique cDNA reads from the same blood draw. Study-wide findings and limitations: Compared with the aged group, the long-lived group had more naive CD4+ T cells, fewer expanded clones and increased TCR diversity, a pattern suggesting age selection. The CMV infection status of donors was not known, potentially confounding age-related changes in expanded clonotypes. Estimates of total diversity from one million sequenced T cells were regarded as lower bounds and underestimates. A strong correlation was found between observed TCR beta diversity and the percentage of naive T cells measured by flow cytometry. Observed TCR beta diversity per million T cells fell roughly linearly with age, and a significant reduction was already apparent by age approximately 40. Conclusive comparison of naive and antigen-experienced compartments was prevented by the profiling of bulk unsorted PBMCs.

The 39 donors, aged about 6 to 100 years, were systemically healthy Caucasian individuals from Russia. About 9.8 milliliters of peripheral blood were drawn from each donor into EDTA-treated Vacutainer tubes. Ficoll-Paque density-gradient centrifugation was used to isolate PBMCs, with at least 7 million per sample. Trizol reagent was used to extract total RNA from the PBMCs, yielding at least 6 micrograms per sample. The percentages of naive CD45RAhigh/CD27high T cells were determined by flow cytometry on a PBMC aliquot from every donor. Libraries were built with 5' RACE. Sequencing relied on an Illumina HiSeq 2500. The second PCR ran for about 6 to 12 cycles and used a J-beta primer mix along with a sample-barcoded 5' primer. A unique molecular identifier was introduced onto each TCR beta cDNA molecule by a template-switch 5' adaptor carrying 12 random nucleotides. Each sample yielded at least 2.5 million CDR3-containing paired-end reads. The Mint cDNA synthesis kit, primed by a TRBC-specific oligonucleotide, was used to synthesize first-strand cDNA from all RNA. Following uracil-DNA glycosylase treatment, a first 18-cycle PCR with universal primers M1SS and BC2_uni_R was performed on all cDNA. In the original analysis: For normalization, 1 million high-quality reads, each with a distinct molecular identifier, were randomly selected from each sample. Instead of being binned into consensus sequences, reads that shared molecular identifiers were thrown out. MiTCR, run with a Q25 quality threshold and the strictest error-elimination algorithm, handled CDR3 identification, clonotype clustering and error correction. Lower-bound total TCR beta diversity was estimated with a nonparametric unseen species model using Euler transformation. The public sequencing data were trimmed at Q25 with fastp and processed into clonotypes with MiXCR by TCRdb, which kept only in-frame beta chains. Here each entry gathers all rows of one CDR3 protein and keeps the most common genes and DNA. The V and J calls and clone size are TCRdb's, not the authors'. In this sample the table shows 700,000 to 950,000 distinct CDR3 sequences, roughly 60% of which occur a single time. The ten largest clonotypes hold 22% of the sample.

Cut back by 2 bases and 7 bases, the V and J ends lie 6 bases apart. From the germline V gene (reference sequence), CDR1 is LNHNV and CDR2 is YYDKDF. The cysteine opens and the phenylalanine closes a CDR3 of 12 amino acids. Only the CDR3 portion is preserved as DNA: 36 bases, with reading frame beginning at the first base. The material sequenced was blood. This receptor chain uses TRBV15 and TRBJ1-5; the D gene cannot be resolved reliably. The receptor's source is a man younger than 45 in good health. Here the CDR3 is given as CATSRLGQPQHF. The DNA sequence follows: TGTGCCACCAGCAGACTTGGGCAGCCCCAGCATTTT. The entire variable domain, with the stretches around the CDR3 drawn from the reference TRBV15 and TRBJ1-5 proteins, is DAMVIQNPRYQVTQFGKPVTLSCSQTLNHNVMYWYQQKSSQAPKLLFHYYDKDFNNEADTPDNFQSRRPNTSFCFLDIRSPGLGDTAMYLCATSRLGQPQHFGDGTRLSIL.